This is a list of T cell receptor beta chains from one sample in a study of blood T cell repertoires in COVID-19. TCRdb's copy holds only in-frame clones and misses some; the assay was immunoSEQ multiplex PCR. The repertoire holds about 130,000 clones, with about 80% as singletons. Sequencing was carried out using peripheral blood. These receptors came from a woman in her forties or fifties with acute or convalescent COVID-19. Both conserved end residues are part of each CDR3. A D gene is named only where the DNA matches it firmly. A row's size may be missing; if present it is once, few, many or a size class.

d_call,j_call,v_call,clone_size,cdr3_aa,cdr3_nt
-,TRBJ1-1,TRBV4-1,few,CASSQDLGNTEAFF,TGCGCCAGCAGCCAAGATCTAGGGAACACTGAAGCTTTCTTT
TRBD2,TRBJ2-1,TRBV29-1,-,CSVEKREYYNEQFF,TGCAGCGTTGAGAAGCGGGAGTACTACAATGAGCAGTTCTTC
-,TRBJ2-1,TRBV6-5,-,CASSLASETNEQFF,TGTGCCAGCAGCTTGGCTAGCGAGACCAATGAGCAGTTCTTC
-,TRBJ2-1,TRBV6-6,-,CASSKGLEQFF,TGTGCCAGCAGTAAAGGACTAGAGCAGTTCTTC
TRBD1,TRBJ1-1,TRBV5-1,-,CASSFLDRETEAFF,TGCGCCAGCAGCTTCTTGGACAGGGAAACTGAAGCTTTCTTT
-,TRBJ2-1,TRBV10-3,-,CASLPPGLVEDEQFF,TGTGCCAGCCTACCTCCGGGACTCGTAGAAGATGAGCAGTTCTTC
-,TRBJ1-5,TRBV3-1/TRBV3-2,-,CASTRGYSNQPQHF,TGTGCCAGCACCCGCGGGTATAGCAATCAGCCCCAGCATTTT
-,TRBJ1-1,TRBV4-1,-,CASSPRAGLNTEAFF,TGCGCCAGCAGCCCACGTGCAGGGCTGAACACTGAAGCTTTCTTT
-,TRBJ1-1,TRBV27,-,CASRRGVNTEAFF,TGTGCCAGCAGACGGGGGGTGAACACTGAAGCTTTCTTT
-,TRBJ1-5,TRBV2,-,CASSDQGSNQPQHF,TGTGCCAGCAGTGACCAGGGGAGCAATCAGCCCCAGCATTTT
-,TRBJ2-6,TRBV14,-,CASSQRVSGANVLTF,TGTGCCAGCAGCCAGAGGGTCTCTGGGGCCAACGTCCTGACTTTC
-,TRBJ1-1,TRBV6-5,-,CASSPQAGLNTEAFF,TGTGCCAGCAGTCCCCAGGCAGGGCTGAACACTGAAGCTTTCTTT
-,TRBJ1-2,TRBV28,-,CASSLSQGHGYTF,TGTGCCAGCAGTTTAAGTCAGGGCCATGGCTACACCTTC
-,TRBJ1-5,TRBV19,few,CASIGDGSNQPQHF,TGTGCCAGTATAGGCGACGGGAGCAATCAGCCCCAGCATTTT
-,TRBJ1-1,TRBV6-5,-,CASSYPGLTEAFF,TGTGCCAGCAGTTACCCCGGTCTCACTGAAGCTTTCTTT
-,TRBJ2-1,TRBV5-1,-,CASMTGPSYNEQFF,TGCGCCAGTATGACAGGTCCCTCCTACAATGAGCAGTTCTTC
TRBD1,TRBJ2-7,TRBV7-8,-,CASSLSTGGEQYF,TGTGCCAGCAGCTTAAGTACAGGGGGCGAGCAGTACTTC
-,TRBJ2-1,TRBV20-1,-,CSASPRQTYNEQFF,TGCAGTGCTAGTCCGAGACAGACCTACAATGAGCAGTTCTTC
TRBD1,TRBJ1-1,TRBV7-9,-,CASSYRGGTEAFF,TGTGCCAGCAGTTACAGGGGAGGCACTGAAGCTTTCTTT
TRBD1,TRBJ2-1,TRBV11-2,-,CASSFYETGESYNEQFF,TGTGCCAGCAGCTTCTACGAGACAGGGGAATCTTACAATGAGCAGTTCTTC
-,TRBJ1-2,TRBV3-1/TRBV3-2,-,CASSLRGGNYGYTF,TGTGCCAGCAGCCTCAGGGGAGGGAACTATGGCTACACCTTC
-,TRBJ1-2,TRBV15,-,CATSRETAANYGYTF,TGTGCCACCAGCAGAGAGACTGCAGCTAACTATGGCTACACCTTC
TRBD2,TRBJ2-1,TRBV7-6,-,CASSQQTSLYNEQFF,TGTGCCAGCAGCCAACAGACTAGCCTCTACAATGAGCAGTTCTTC
-,TRBJ2-2,TRBV25-1,-,CASSVTATGELFF,TGTGCCAGCAGTGTGACAGCTACCGGGGAGCTGTTTTTT
-,TRBJ1-1,TRBV28,-,CASRQGGEAFF,TGTGCCAGCAGACAGGGTGGGGAAGCTTTCTTT
-,TRBJ1-2,TRBV20-1,-,CSPAGNGYTF,TGCAGTCCGGCAGGGAATGGCTACACCTTC
-,TRBJ1-6,TRBV6-1,-,CASSVSGSSYNSPLHF,TGTGCCAGCAGTGTGAGCGGGAGCTCCTATAATTCACCCCTCCACTTT
-,TRBJ1-3,TRBV27,-,CASSTRSSGNTIYF,TGTGCCAGCAGCACCCGGTCCTCTGGAAACACCATATATTTT
-,TRBJ2-7,TRBV18,-,CASSTDRISSYEQYF,TGTGCCAGCTCGACCGACAGAATCAGCTCCTACGAGCAGTACTTC
-,TRBJ1-6,TRBV30,-,CAWKQGFNSPLHF,TGTGCCTGGAAACAGGGCTTCAATTCACCCCTCCACTTT
-,TRBJ2-7,TRBV11-2,-,CASSLISYEQYF,TGTGCCAGCAGCTTAATCAGCTACGAGCAGTACTTC
-,TRBJ2-1,TRBV19,few,CASAQSGSSYNEQFF,TGTGCCAGCGCCCAGTCGGGTAGCTCCTACAATGAGCAGTTCTTC
TRBD2,TRBJ2-1,TRBV5-1,-,CASSLTSGIYNEQFF,TGCGCCAGCAGCCTTACTAGCGGGATATACAATGAGCAGTTCTTC
TRBD2,TRBJ2-1,TRBV11-2,-,CASSRTRFDEQFF,TGTGCCAGCAGCCGGACTAGATTCGATGAGCAGTTCTTC
-,TRBJ1-4,TRBV4-1,-,CASSQDGGGLGEKLFF,TGCGCCAGCAGCCAAGATGGAGGCGGGCTCGGTGAAAAACTGTTTTTT
-,TRBJ2-7,TRBV7-9,once,CASSASGHLGEQYF,TGTGCCAGCAGCGCATCGGGACACTTGGGGGAGCAGTACTTC
TRBD2,TRBJ2-2,TRBV28,-,CASSLGLTNTGELFF,TGTGCCAGCAGTTTGGGACTAACTAACACCGGGGAGCTGTTTTTT
-,TRBJ2-1,TRBV5-1,-,CASSAGQGAYNEQFF,TGCGCCAGCAGCGCTGGTCAGGGCGCCTACAATGAGCAGTTCTTC
-,TRBJ2-7,TRBV4-1,-,CASSQDRTYEQYF,TGCGCCAGCAGCCAAGACAGGACCTACGAGCAGTACTTC
TRBD2,TRBJ2-1,TRBV18,-,CASSLAGGQFF,TGTGCCAGCTCATTAGCGGGAGGCCAGTTCTTC
-,TRBJ1-5,TRBV27,once,CASSLAGNQPQHF,TGTGCCAGCAGTTTGGCAGGTAATCAGCCCCAGCATTTT